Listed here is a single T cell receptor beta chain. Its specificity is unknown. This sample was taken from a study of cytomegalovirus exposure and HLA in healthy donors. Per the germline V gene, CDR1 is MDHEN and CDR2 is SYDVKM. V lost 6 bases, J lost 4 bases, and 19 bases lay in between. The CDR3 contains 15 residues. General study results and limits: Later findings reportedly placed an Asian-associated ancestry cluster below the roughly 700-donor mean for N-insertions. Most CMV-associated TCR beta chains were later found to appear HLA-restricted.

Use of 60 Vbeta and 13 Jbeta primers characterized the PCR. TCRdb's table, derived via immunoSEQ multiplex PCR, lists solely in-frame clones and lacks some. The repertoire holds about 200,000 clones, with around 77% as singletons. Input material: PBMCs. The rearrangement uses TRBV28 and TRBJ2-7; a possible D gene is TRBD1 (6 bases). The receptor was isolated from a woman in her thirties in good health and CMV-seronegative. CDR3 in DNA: TGTGCCAGCAGCCCCTATTGGACAGCGCGGTACGAGCAGTACTTC. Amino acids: CASSPYWTARYEQYF.